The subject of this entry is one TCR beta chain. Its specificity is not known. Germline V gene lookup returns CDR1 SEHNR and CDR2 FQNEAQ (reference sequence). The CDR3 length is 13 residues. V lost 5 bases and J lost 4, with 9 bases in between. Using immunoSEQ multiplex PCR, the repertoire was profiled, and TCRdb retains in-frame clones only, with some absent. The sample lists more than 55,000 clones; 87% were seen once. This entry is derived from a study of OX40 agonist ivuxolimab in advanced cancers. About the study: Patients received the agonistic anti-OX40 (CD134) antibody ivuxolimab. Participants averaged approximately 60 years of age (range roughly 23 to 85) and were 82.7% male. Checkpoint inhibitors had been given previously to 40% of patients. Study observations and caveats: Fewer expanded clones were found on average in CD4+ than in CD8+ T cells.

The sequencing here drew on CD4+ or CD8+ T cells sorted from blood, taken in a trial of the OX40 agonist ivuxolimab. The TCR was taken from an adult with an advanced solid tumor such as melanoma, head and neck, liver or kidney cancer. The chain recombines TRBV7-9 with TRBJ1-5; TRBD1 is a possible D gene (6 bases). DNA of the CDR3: TGTGCCAGCAGCATTCAGGGGAATCAGCCCCAGCATTTT. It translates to CASSIQGNQPQHF.